Listed below are T cell receptor beta chains from one sample, sequenced in a study of identical twins. TCRdb itself ran the 5' RACE reads through MiXCR, one entry per CDR3 protein. The sample consists of 450,000 or so distinct CDR3 sequences, less than 25% of them appearing once. This sample was shared with a second study, whose subject was T cells expressing NK-cell markers.

The sample taken for sequencing was CD4+ T cells sorted from blood. All receptors derive from a woman between 18 and 29 years old in good health. The CDR3 runs from the conserved cysteine through the conserved F or W. Fields, in order: CDR3 protein, CDR3 DNA, D gene, J gene, V gene, clone size. The D gene is left open where the match is weak. The listing skips clone size in some rows; elsewhere it reads once, few, many or a size class.

CDR3aa: CASSPSTGLNTGELFF
CDR3nt: TGTGCCAGCAGCCCCTCGACAGGTCTGAACACCGGGGAGCTGTTTTTT
d_gene: -
j_gene: TRBJ2-2
v_gene: TRBV25-1
abundance: -

CDR3aa: CASSPSGSRHTGELFF
CDR3nt: TGCGCCAGCAGCCCTAGCGGGAGCCGGCACACCGGGGAGCTGTTTTTT
d_gene: TRBD2
j_gene: TRBJ2-2
v_gene: TRBV5-1
abundance: -

CDR3aa: CASSSWNSKQYF
CDR3nt: TGTGCCAGCAGCTCATGGAACTCCAAGCAGTACTTC
d_gene: -
j_gene: TRBJ2-7
v_gene: TRBV11-3
abundance: -

CDR3aa: CASSEAGAGGNEQFF
CDR3nt: TGTGCCAGCAGTGAAGCGGGCGCGGGGGGAAATGAGCAGTTCTTC
d_gene: TRBD2
j_gene: TRBJ2-1
v_gene: TRBV6-1
abundance: -

CDR3aa: CAISHRGEETQYF
CDR3nt: TGTGCCATCAGTCACAGGGGGGAGGAGACCCAGTACTTC
d_gene: TRBD1
j_gene: TRBJ2-5
v_gene: TRBV10-3
abundance: -

CDR3aa: CASSQRSTDTQYF
CDR3nt: TGTGCTAGCAGTCAGCGGAGCACAGATACGCAGTATTTT
d_gene: -
j_gene: TRBJ2-3
v_gene: TRBV7-7
abundance: few

CDR3aa: CASSYGTGYEQYF
CDR3nt: TGTGCCAGCAGTTATGGGACAGGCTACGAGCAGTACTTC
d_gene: TRBD1
j_gene: TRBJ2-7
v_gene: TRBV12-3/TRBV12-4
abundance: -

CDR3aa: CASKVRGNEQFF
CDR3nt: TGTGCCAGCAAGGTTAGGGGGAATGAGCAGTTCTTC
d_gene: -
j_gene: TRBJ2-1
v_gene: TRBV12-3/TRBV12-4
abundance: -

CDR3aa: CASTKRTSGIYEQYF
CDR3nt: TGTGCCAGCACCAAAAGGACTAGCGGGATCTACGAGCAGTACTTC
d_gene: TRBD2
j_gene: TRBJ2-7
v_gene: TRBV11-2
abundance: -

CDR3aa: CASNGLAVYNEQFF
CDR3nt: TGTGCCAGCAATGGGCTAGCGGTTTACAATGAGCAGTTCTTC
d_gene: TRBD2
j_gene: TRBJ2-1
v_gene: TRBV6-1
abundance: -

CDR3aa: CASSFRQGGNIQYF
CDR3nt: TGTGCCAGCAGTTTTCGGCAGGGGGGAAACATTCAGTACTTC
d_gene: -
j_gene: TRBJ2-4
v_gene: TRBV12-3/TRBV12-4
abundance: few

CDR3aa: CASSRSGGGNTEAFF
CDR3nt: TGTGCCAGCAGTCGATCAGGGGGCGGAAACACTGAAGCTTTCTTT
d_gene: TRBD1
j_gene: TRBJ1-1
v_gene: TRBV3-1
abundance: -

CDR3aa: CSAVSILTDTQYF
CDR3nt: TGCAGTGCCGTATCTATTCTCACAGATACGCAGTATTTT
d_gene: -
j_gene: TRBJ2-3
v_gene: TRBV20-1
abundance: -

CDR3aa: CASSVDRAGNDEQYF
CDR3nt: TGTGCCAGCAGCGTAGATCGAGCGGGAAACGACGAGCAGTACTTC
d_gene: TRBD2
j_gene: TRBJ2-7
v_gene: TRBV9
abundance: -

CDR3aa: CASSLRQEGEAFF
CDR3nt: TGTGCCAGCAGCTTACGGCAGGAGGGTGAAGCTTTCTTT
d_gene: -
j_gene: TRBJ1-1
v_gene: TRBV7-6
abundance: once

CDR3aa: CASSREDRSTEAFF
CDR3nt: TGTGCCAGCAGCCGAGAGGACCGTTCCACTGAAGCTTTCTTT
d_gene: -
j_gene: TRBJ1-1
v_gene: TRBV3-1
abundance: -

CDR3aa: CASSLTSGSVGTQYF
CDR3nt: TGCGCCAGCAGCTTGACTAGCGGGAGTGTCGGGACCCAGTACTTC
d_gene: TRBD2
j_gene: TRBJ2-5
v_gene: TRBV5-1
abundance: few

CDR3aa: CASSPPSGGYTF
CDR3nt: TGTGCCAGCAGCCCCCCGAGTGGGGGCTACACCTTC
d_gene: -
j_gene: TRBJ1-2
v_gene: TRBV11-3
abundance: -

CDR3aa: CASSLGRAGGRELFF
CDR3nt: TGTGCCAGCAGTTTAGGGCGGGCCGGTGGGCGGGAGCTGTTTTTT
d_gene: -
j_gene: TRBJ2-2
v_gene: TRBV12-3/TRBV12-4
abundance: -

CDR3aa: CSAISGEDFTDTQYF
CDR3nt: TGCAGTGCTATCAGCGGGGAAGACTTCACAGATACGCAGTATTTT
d_gene: TRBD2
j_gene: TRBJ2-3
v_gene: TRBV20-1
abundance: -

CDR3aa: CSASYGTRKNIQYF
CDR3nt: TGCAGTGCTAGCTACGGGACTCGTAAAAACATTCAGTACTTC
d_gene: -
j_gene: TRBJ2-4
v_gene: TRBV20-1
abundance: few

CDR3aa: CASSLVGTEAFF
CDR3nt: TGCGCCAGCAGCTTGGTAGGCACTGAAGCTTTCTTT
d_gene: -
j_gene: TRBJ1-1
v_gene: TRBV5-1
abundance: many

CDR3aa: CSARDRSGLAGSYEQYF
CDR3nt: TGCAGTGCTAGAGATAGATCTGGACTAGCGGGATCCTACGAGCAGTACTTC
d_gene: TRBD2
j_gene: TRBJ2-7
v_gene: TRBV20-1
abundance: -

CDR3aa: CASSYVGGLTDTQYF
CDR3nt: TGTGCCAGCAGTTACGTCGGGGGCCTCACAGATACGCAGTATTTT
d_gene: -
j_gene: TRBJ2-3
v_gene: TRBV6-5
abundance: -

CDR3aa: CASSPGIPDTGELFF
CDR3nt: TGTGCCAGCTCACCAGGCATTCCGGACACCGGGGAGCTGTTTTTT
d_gene: -
j_gene: TRBJ2-2
v_gene: TRBV18
abundance: few

CDR3aa: CASRSSYRPGELFF
CDR3nt: TGTGCCAGCAGGTCCTCGTATAGACCCGGGGAGCTGTTTTTT
d_gene: -
j_gene: TRBJ2-2
v_gene: TRBV12-3/TRBV12-4
abundance: few

CDR3aa: CASSAGQITDTQYF
CDR3nt: TGCGCCAGCAGCGCCGGACAAATCACAGATACGCAGTATTTT
d_gene: -
j_gene: TRBJ2-3
v_gene: TRBV5-1
abundance: -

CDR3aa: CASSFGTSGGGEQFF
CDR3nt: TGTGCCAGCAGTTTCGGGACTAGCGGGGGAGGTGAGCAGTTCTTC
d_gene: TRBD2
j_gene: TRBJ2-1
v_gene: TRBV27
abundance: -

CDR3aa: CASSPGLGGETQYF
CDR3nt: TGTGCCAGCAGCCCAGGACTGGGCGGAGAGACCCAGTACTTC
d_gene: -
j_gene: TRBJ2-5
v_gene: TRBV12-3/TRBV12-4
abundance: -

CDR3aa: CASTPTGVTGELFF
CDR3nt: TGTGCCAGCACCCCGACAGGGGTAACCGGGGAGCTGTTTTTT
d_gene: TRBD1
j_gene: TRBJ2-2
v_gene: TRBV5-6
abundance: few

CDR3aa: CSARRGTGNQPQHF
CDR3nt: TGCAGTGCTAGGAGGGGGACAGGGAATCAGCCCCAGCATTTT
d_gene: TRBD1
j_gene: TRBJ1-5
v_gene: TRBV20-1
abundance: few